This T cell receptor beta chain was profiled in a study of shared clonotypes between healthy human individuals. The CDR3 loop spans 15 amino acids. Germline lookup yields CDR1 MNHEY and CDR2 SMNVEV (reference sequence). V gave up 3 bases and J gave up 5 bases; unmatched junction bases: 6. Clones were sequenced by immunoSEQ multiplex PCR, and TCRdb holds only the in-frame ones, with some missing. Here the sample spans approximately 1.5 million clones, approximately 98.5% being singletons. The source material was naive CD4+ T cells sorted from blood. Subset here: CD45RA+ positively selected. This sequence joins TRBV27 and TRBJ2-2; TRBD2 matches at 7 bases. The sequence derives from a man aged 25-40 years in good health. CDR3 protein: CASSFVGLVTGELFF. Here the CDR3 DNA reads TGTGCCAGCAGTTTCGTCGGACTAGTAACCGGGGAGCTGTTTTTT.